This TCR beta chain was sequenced for a study of shared clonotypes between healthy human individuals. The CDR3 totals 13 residues. CDR1 and CDR2 from the germline V gene are GTSNPN and SVGIG (reference sequence). Terminally differentiated effector memory CD45RA+ cells were excluded from the naive CD8 cells, which were CD45RO-negative and positively selected for CCR7. The protocol was immunoSEQ multiplex PCR, while the TCRdb copy is restricted to in-frame clones and leaves out a portion. The sample has about 2,100,000 clones, 85% to 95% seen once. Sequencing was carried out using naive CD8+ T cells from PBMCs. This rearrangement joins TRBV30 to TRBJ2-5, with D maybe TRBD2 (5 bases). With the DNA end fitting TRBJ2-7 better, the J assignment may be wrong. This TCR was sampled from a man between 18 and 29 years old in good health. Some clones in this sample may be carry-over from other donors' samples. CDR3 sequence: CAWDSGIPYEQYF. CDR3 DNA sequence: TGTGCCTGGGACTCCGGGATCCCCTACGAGCAGTACTTC.